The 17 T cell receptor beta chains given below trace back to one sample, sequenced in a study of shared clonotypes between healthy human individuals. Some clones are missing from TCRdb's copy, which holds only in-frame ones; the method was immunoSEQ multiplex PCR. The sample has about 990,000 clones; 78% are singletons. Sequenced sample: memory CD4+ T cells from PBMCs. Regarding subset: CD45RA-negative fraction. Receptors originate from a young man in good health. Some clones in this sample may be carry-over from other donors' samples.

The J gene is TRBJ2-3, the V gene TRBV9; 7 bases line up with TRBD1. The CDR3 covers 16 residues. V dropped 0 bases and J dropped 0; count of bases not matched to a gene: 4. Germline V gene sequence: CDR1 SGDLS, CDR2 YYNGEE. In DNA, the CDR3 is TGTGCCAGCAGCGTAGAGGGACAGCCTAGCACAGATACGCAGTATTTT. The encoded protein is CASSVEGQPSTDTQYF.

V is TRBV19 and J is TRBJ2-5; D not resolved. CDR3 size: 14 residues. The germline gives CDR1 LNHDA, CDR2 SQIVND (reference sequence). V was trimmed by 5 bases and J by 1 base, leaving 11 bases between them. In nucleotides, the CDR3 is TGTGCCAGTAGTCAGGCTCTGAGCCAAGAGACCCAGTACTTC. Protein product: CASSQALSQETQYF.

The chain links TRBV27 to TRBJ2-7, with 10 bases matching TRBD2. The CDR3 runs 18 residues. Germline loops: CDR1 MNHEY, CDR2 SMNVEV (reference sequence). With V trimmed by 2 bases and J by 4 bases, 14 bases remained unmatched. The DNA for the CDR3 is TGTGCCAGCAGTTTAAGTATAAGAACTAGCGGGATCCCTTACGAGCAGTACTTC. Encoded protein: CASSLSIRTSGIPYEQYF.

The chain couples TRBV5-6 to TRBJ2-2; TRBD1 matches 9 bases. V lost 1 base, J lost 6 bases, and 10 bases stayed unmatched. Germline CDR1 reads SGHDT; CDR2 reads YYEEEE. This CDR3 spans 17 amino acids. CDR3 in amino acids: CASSLIWDRVVPGELFF. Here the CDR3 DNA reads TGTGCCAGCAGCTTGATTTGGGACAGGGTCGTTCCCGGGGAGCTGTTTTTT.

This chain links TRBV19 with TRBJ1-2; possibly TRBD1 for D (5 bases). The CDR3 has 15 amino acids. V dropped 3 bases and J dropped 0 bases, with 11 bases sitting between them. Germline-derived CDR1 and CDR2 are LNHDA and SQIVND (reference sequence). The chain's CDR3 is CASSIWGATNYGYTF. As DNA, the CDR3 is TGTGCCAGTAGTATCTGGGGCGCTACTAACTATGGCTACACCTTC.

CDR3 amino acids: CASSSRDRGRDSNQPQHF. CDR3 in DNA: TGTGCCAGCAGTTCCCGGGACAGGGGCCGGGATAGCAATCAGCCCCAGCATTTT. This rearrangement joins TRBV6-7 to TRBJ1-5, with 10 nucleotides matching TRBD1. TRBV6-7 is an ORF; its function is uncertain. V was clipped by 4 bases and J by 0 bases; unmatched bases: 9. This CDR3 has 18 amino acids.

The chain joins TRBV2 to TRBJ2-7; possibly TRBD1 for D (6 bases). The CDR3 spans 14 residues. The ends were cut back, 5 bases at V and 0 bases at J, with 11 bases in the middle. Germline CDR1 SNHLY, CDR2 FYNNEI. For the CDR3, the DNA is TGTGCCAGCAGTTCCGGGACAAGCTCCTACGAGCAGTACTTC. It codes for CASSSGTSSYEQYF.

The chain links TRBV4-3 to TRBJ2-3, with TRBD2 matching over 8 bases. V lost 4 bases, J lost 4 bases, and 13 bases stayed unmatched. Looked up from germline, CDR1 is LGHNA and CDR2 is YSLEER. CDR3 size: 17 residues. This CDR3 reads CASSRGASSGMADTQYF. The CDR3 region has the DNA TGCGCCAGCAGCCGAGGGGCTAGTAGCGGGATGGCAGATACGCAGTATTTT.

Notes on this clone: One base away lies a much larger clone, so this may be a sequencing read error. The CDR3 nucleotides read TGTGCCAGCAGCCGGGACAGCGCCTACGAGCAGTACTTC. Encoded protein: CASSRDSAYEQYF. The V gene is TRBV27, the J gene TRBJ2-7; the match to TRBD1 covers 7 bases. The germline V gene has CDR1 MNHEY and CDR2 SMNVEV (reference sequence). The length of the CDR3 is 13 residues. V lost 6 bases and J lost 2; bases outside the gene matches: 4.

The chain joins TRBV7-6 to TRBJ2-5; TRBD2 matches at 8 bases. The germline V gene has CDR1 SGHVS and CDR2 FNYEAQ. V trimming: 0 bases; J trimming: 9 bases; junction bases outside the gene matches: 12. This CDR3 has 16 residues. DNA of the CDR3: TGTGCCAGCAGCTTAGCACTCGCGGGAGGCATCGGGGCCCAGTACTTC. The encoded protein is CASSLALAGGIGAQYF.

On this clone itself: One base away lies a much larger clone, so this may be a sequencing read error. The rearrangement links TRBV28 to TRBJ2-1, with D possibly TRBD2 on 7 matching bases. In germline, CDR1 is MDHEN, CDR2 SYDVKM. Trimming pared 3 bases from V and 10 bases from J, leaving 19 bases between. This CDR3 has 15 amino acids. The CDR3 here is CASSFKGGVREEQFF. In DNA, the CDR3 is TGTGCCAGCAGTTTCAAAGGGGGGGTGAGGGAGGAGCAGTTCTTC.

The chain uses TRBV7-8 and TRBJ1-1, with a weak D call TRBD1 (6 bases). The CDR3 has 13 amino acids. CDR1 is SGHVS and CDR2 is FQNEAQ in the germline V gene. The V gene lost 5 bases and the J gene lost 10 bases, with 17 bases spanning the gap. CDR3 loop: CASSRRTDGGAFF. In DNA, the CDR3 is TGTGCCAGCAGCAGGCGGACAGACGGTGGAGCTTTCTTT.

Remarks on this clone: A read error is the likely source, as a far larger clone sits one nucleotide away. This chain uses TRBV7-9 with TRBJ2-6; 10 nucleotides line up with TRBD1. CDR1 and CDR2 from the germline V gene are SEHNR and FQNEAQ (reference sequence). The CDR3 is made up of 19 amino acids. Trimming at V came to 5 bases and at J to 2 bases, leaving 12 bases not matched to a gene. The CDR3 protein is CASSPLTGGYRTGANVLTF. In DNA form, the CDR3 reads TGTGCCAGCAGCCCCCTGACAGGGGGCTATAGGACTGGGGCCAACGTCCTGACTTTC. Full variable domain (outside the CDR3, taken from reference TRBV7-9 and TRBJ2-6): DTGVSQNPRHKITKRGQNVTFRCDPISEHNRLYWYRQTLGQGPEFLTYFQNEAQLEKSRLLSDRFSAERPKGSFSTLEIQRTEQGDSAMYLCASSPLTGGYRTGANVLTFGAGSRLTVL.

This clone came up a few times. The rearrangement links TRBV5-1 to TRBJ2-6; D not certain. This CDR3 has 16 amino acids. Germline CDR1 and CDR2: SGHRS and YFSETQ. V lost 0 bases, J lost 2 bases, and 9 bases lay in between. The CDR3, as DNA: TGCGCCAGCAGCTTGGCCCCCAGCACTGGGGCCAACGTCCTGACTTTC. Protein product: CASSLAPSTGANVLTF.

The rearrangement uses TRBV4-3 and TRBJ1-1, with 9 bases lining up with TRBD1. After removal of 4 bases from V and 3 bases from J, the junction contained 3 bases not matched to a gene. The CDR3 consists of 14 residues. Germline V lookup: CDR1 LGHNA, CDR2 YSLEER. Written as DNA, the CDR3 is TGCGCCAGCAGCCGAGGGACAGGGCACACTGAAGCTTTCTTT. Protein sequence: CASSRGTGHTEAFF.

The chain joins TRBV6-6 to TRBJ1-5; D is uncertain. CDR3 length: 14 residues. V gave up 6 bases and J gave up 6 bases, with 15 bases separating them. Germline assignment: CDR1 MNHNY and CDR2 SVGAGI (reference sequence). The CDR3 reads CASSPGLGSQPQHF. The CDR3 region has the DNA TGTGCCAGCAGCCCAGGACTCGGCAGTCAGCCCCAGCATTTT.

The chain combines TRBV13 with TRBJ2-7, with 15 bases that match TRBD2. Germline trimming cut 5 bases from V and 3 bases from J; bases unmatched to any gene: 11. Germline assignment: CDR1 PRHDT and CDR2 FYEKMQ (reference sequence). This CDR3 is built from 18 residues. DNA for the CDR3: TGTGCCAGCAGCGCCCTTCCGGGACTAGCGGGAGGACACTACGAGCAGTACTTC. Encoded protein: CASSALPGLAGGHYEQYF.